A selection of T cell receptor beta chains follows, all from one sample in a study of OX40 agonist ivuxolimab in advanced cancers. Repertoires were generated with immunoSEQ multiplex PCR, while TCRdb's copy carries only in-frame clones and drops some. The sample shows roughly 90,000 clones, about 89% of them seen only once. The sample was CD4+ or CD8+ T cells sorted from blood, taken in a trial of the OX40 agonist ivuxolimab. The receptors were sampled from an adult with an advanced solid tumor such as melanoma, head and neck, liver or kidney cancer. Both conserved end residues are part of each CDR3. D genes are given only for firm matches. Size is omitted from some rows. Given values are once, few, many or a class for expanded clones.

>-|TRBV19|TRBJ2-3|TRBD1
TGTGCCAGTAGGCCCGGACAGGGGAGCGCAGATACGCAGTATTTT
CASRPGQGSADTQYF
>once|TRBV4-2|TRBJ2-1|-
TGTGCCAGCAGCGCGTACAATGAGCTGTTCTTC
CASSAYNELFF
>once|TRBV25-1|TRBJ2-5|TRBD1
TGTGCCAGCGGAGGGACAGGGCGAGAGACCCAGTACTTC
CASGGTGRETQYF
>-|TRBV6-6|TRBJ2-7|TRBD1
TGTGCCAGCAGTTACGCGAGACAGGGGACCTCCTACGAGCAGTACTTC
CASSYARQGTSYEQYF
>-|TRBV7-6|TRBJ2-3|-
TGTGCCAGCAGCTCGAGAGACACAGATACGCAGTATTTT
CASSSRDTDTQYF
>-|TRBV7-9|TRBJ2-7|-
TGTGCCAGCAGCCGACCTGGTAGCACCTACGAGCAGTACTTC
CASSRPGSTYEQYF
>-|TRBV6-5|TRBJ1-4|-
TGTGCCAGCAGGCCGTTCCAAATCGGAAAACTGTTTTTT
CASRPFQIGKLFF
>-|TRBV28|TRBJ1-6|-
TGTGCCAGCCATATTACAGGGTCGAGTTCACCCCTCCACTTT
CASHITGSSSPLHF
>-|TRBV5-1|TRBJ2-3|-
TGCGCCAGCAGAGGGGACAGGTCTTTGTCTAGCGGGAGCACAGATACGCAGTATTTT
CASRGDRSLSSGSTDTQYF
>-|TRBV6-5|TRBJ2-7|TRBD1
TGTGCCAGCAGTTACTCCAGGGGGCACGAGCAGTACTTC
CASSYSRGHEQYF
>-|TRBV7-2|TRBJ2-3|-
TGTGCCAGCAGGGTCACGTCTGATACGCAGTATTTT
CASRVTSDTQYF
>-|TRBV18|TRBJ2-2|TRBD2
TGTGCCAGCCACGGGGCTAGCGGGCCCGGGGAGCTGTTTTTT
CASHGASGPGELFF
>-|TRBV7-9|TRBJ2-1|TRBD2
TGTGCCAGCAGCCGAGGCGGGACTAGCGGGACGGCTGAGCAGTTCTTC
CASSRGGTSGTAEQFF
>-|TRBV21-1|TRBJ2-2|-
TGTGCCAGCAGCAAAGCTGCGGGAGGGCCGTGCGGGGAGCTGTTTTTT
CASSKAAGGPCGELFF
>-|TRBV5-1|TRBJ2-7|TRBD1
TGCGCCAGCAGCTTGGGGACAGGCCTTTCCTACGAGCAGTACTTC
CASSLGTGLSYEQYF
>-|TRBV6-5|TRBJ2-2|-
TGTGCCAGCGGGAGGACGAACACCGGGGAGCTGTTTTTT
CASGRTNTGELFF
>-|TRBV29-1|TRBJ1-1|TRBD1
TGCAGCGACACAGGGGATAGGGCTGAAGCTTTCTTT
CSDTGDRAEAFF
>-|TRBV29-1|TRBJ2-3|-
TGCAGCGTTGTCTCTGCAGGGGCATCAACAGATACGCAGTATTTT
CSVVSAGASTDTQYF
>-|TRBV6-6|TRBJ2-7|-
TGTGCCAGCAGTTTCGACAGGGCGGGAAACGAGCAGTACTTC
CASSFDRAGNEQYF
>-|TRBV6-6|TRBJ2-7|-
TGTGCCAGCAGTTTATTACAGGGAGTAAGCTACGAGCAGTACTTC
CASSLLQGVSYEQYF
>few|TRBV28|TRBJ2-7|-
TGTGCCAGCAGCAGACGATTCTACGAGCAGTACTTC
CASSRRFYEQYF
>-|TRBV28|TRBJ1-2|-
TGTGCCAGCAGTCCTCGGGTCTATGGCTACACCTTC
CASSPRVYGYTF
>-|TRBV6-6|TRBJ2-1|TRBD2
TGTGCCAGCAGTCTTAGCGGGAGTAGTGGCAATGAGCAGTTCTTC
CASSLSGSSGNEQFF
>-|TRBV29-1|TRBJ1-1|TRBD1
TGCAGCGTTGAGAGGGGGCTCGGGGGCACTGAAGCTTTCTTT
CSVERGLGGTEAFF
>-|TRBV11-3|TRBJ2-7|-
TGTGCCAGCAGCCCCTCCCGGGGGGCGTGGGGCGAGCAGTACTTC
CASSPSRGAWGEQYF
>-|TRBV6-6|TRBJ1-5|-
TGTGCCAGCATCCCCTCGGGCGCAATCCGGGGGCCCCAGCATTTT
CASIPSGAIRGPQHF
>-|TRBV7-9|TRBJ1-2|TRBD1
TGTGCCAGCAGCTTAGGGACAGGGGGCATTGGCTACACCTTC
CASSLGTGGIGYTF
>-|TRBV5-1|TRBJ1-1|-
TGCGCCAGCAGCTTCCCGACACCGAACACTGAAGCTTTCTTT
CASSFPTPNTEAFF
>-|TRBV7-7|TRBJ2-3|TRBD2
TGTGCTAGCAGCTTAGAACTAGCGGCGGATACGCAGTATTTT
CASSLELAADTQYF
>once|TRBV19|TRBJ2-2|TRBD2
TGTGCCAGTTCCTTTAGCGGGAGGAGCACCGGGGAGCTGTTTTTT
CASSFSGRSTGELFF
>-|TRBV6-5|TRBJ2-5|-
TGTGCCAGCAGTTATTTAGCTACGGAGACCCAGTACTTC
CASSYLATETQYF
>-|TRBV9|TRBJ2-7|-
TGTGCCAGCAGCCCCTGGACTACAATCCACGAGCAGTACTTC
CASSPWTTIHEQYF
>-|TRBV29-1|TRBJ2-7|TRBD2
TGCAGCGTTGAGCTGCTAGCGGGAGGATCCTACGAGCAGTACTTC
CSVELLAGGSYEQYF